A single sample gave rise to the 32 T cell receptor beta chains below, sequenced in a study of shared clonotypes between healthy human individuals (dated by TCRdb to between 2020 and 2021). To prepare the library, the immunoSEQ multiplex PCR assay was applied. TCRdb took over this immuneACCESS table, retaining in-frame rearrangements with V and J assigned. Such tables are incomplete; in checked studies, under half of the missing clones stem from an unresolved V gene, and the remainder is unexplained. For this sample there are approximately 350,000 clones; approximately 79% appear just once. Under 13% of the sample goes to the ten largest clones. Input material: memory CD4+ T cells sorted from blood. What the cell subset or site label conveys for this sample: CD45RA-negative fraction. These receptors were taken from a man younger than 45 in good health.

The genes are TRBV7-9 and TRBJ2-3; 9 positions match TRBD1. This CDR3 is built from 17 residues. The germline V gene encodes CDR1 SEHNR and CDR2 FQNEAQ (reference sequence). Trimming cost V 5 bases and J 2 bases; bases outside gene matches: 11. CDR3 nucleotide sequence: TGTGCCAGCAGCCCATCAACCGGGACAGGGAACACAGATACGCAGTATTTT. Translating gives CASSPSTGTGNTDTQYF.

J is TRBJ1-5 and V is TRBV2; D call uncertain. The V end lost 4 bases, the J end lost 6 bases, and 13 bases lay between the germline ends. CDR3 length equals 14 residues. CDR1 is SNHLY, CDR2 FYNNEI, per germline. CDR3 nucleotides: TGTGCCAGCAGTGTGTACGGGCCGGGTCAGCCCCAGCATTTT. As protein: CASSVYGPGQPQHF.

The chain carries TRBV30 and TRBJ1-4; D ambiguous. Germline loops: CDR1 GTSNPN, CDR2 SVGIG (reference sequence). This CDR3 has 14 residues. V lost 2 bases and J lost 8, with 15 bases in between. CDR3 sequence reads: CAWSPRRSKEKLFF. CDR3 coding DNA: TGTGCCTGGAGTCCGAGGCGTAGTAAGGAAAAACTGTTTTTT.

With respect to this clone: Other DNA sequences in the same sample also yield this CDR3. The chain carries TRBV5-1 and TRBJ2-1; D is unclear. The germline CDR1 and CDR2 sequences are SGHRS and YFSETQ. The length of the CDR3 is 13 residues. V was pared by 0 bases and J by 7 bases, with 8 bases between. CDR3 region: CASSLGLVNEQFF. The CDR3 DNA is TGCGCCAGCAGCTTGGGCCTAGTAAATGAGCAGTTCTTC.

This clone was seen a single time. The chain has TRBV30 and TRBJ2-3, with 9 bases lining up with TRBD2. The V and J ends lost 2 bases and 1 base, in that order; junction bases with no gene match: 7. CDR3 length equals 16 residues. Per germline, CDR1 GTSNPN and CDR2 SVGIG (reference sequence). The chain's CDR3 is CAWSLGRTSGTDTQYF. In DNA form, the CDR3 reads TGTGCCTGGAGTCTAGGGCGGACTAGCGGCACAGATACGCAGTATTTT.

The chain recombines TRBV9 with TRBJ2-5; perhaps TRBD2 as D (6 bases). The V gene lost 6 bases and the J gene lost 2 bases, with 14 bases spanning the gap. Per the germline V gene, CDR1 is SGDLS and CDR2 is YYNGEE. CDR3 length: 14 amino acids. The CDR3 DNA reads TGTGCCAGCAACAGGAGGGGTATTCAAGAGACCCAGTACTTC. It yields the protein CASNRRGIQETQYF.

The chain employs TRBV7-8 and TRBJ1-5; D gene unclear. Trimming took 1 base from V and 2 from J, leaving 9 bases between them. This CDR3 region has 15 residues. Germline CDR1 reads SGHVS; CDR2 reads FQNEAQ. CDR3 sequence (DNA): TGTGCCAGCAGCTTAGATGGGCAGGGCAATCAGCCCCAGCATTTT. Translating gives CASSLDGQGNQPQHF.

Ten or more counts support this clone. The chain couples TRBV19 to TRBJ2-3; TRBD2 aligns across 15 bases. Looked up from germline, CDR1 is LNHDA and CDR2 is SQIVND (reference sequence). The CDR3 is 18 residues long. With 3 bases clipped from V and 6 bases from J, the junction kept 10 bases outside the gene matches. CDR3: CASSMKGTSGRPGDTQYF. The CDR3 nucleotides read TGTGCCAGTAGTATGAAAGGGACTAGCGGGAGGCCAGGGGATACGCAGTATTTT. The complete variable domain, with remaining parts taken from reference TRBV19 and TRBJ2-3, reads DGGITQSPKYLFRKEGQNVTLSCEQNLNHDAMYWYRQDPGQGLRLIYYSQIVNDFQKGDIAEGYSVSREKKESFPLTVTSAQKNPTAFYLCASSMKGTSGRPGDTQYFGPGTRLTVL.

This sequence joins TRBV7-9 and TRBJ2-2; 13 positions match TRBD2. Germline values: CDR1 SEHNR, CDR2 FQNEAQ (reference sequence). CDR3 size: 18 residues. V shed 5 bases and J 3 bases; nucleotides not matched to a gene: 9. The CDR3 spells CASSPRTSGSFYTGELFF. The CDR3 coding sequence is TGTGCCAGCAGCCCTAGGACTAGCGGGAGTTTTTACACCGGGGAGCTGTTTTTT.

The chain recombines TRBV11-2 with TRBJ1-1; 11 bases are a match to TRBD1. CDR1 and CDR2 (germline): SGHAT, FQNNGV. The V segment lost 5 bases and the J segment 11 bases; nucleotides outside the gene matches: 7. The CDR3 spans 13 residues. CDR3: CASSLFGQGAAFF. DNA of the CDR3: TGTGCCAGCAGCCTATTCGGACAGGGGGCGGCTTTCTTT.

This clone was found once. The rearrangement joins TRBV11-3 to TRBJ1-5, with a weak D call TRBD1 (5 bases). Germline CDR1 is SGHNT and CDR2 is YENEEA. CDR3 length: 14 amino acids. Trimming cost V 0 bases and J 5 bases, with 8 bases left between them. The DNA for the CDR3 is TGTGCCAGCAGCTTAGACAGGGACGATCAGCCCCAGCATTTT. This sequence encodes CASSLDRDDQPQHF.

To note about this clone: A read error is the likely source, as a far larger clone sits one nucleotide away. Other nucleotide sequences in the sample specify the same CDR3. The CDR3 here is CASSSAGSLETQYF. The DNA of the CDR3 is TGCGCCAGCAGTTCGGCGGGGTCCCTAGAGACCCAGTACTTC. The chain combines TRBV5-1 with TRBJ2-5; possibly TRBD2 for D (6 bases). The CDR3 is 14 residues long. Germline V gives CDR1 SGHRS, CDR2 YFSETQ. The V and J ends lost 5 bases and 4 bases respectively, with 15 bases between them.

The CDR3 nucleotides read TGTGCCAGCAGCCCCTTGTCTGAAGCTTTCTTT. As protein: CASSPLSEAFF. The chain recombines TRBV9 with TRBJ1-1; D is uncertain. The CDR3 is made up of 11 amino acids. V lost 4 bases and J 6 bases, leaving 7 bases between the germline ends. CDR1 and CDR2 from the germline V gene are SGDLS and YYNGEE.

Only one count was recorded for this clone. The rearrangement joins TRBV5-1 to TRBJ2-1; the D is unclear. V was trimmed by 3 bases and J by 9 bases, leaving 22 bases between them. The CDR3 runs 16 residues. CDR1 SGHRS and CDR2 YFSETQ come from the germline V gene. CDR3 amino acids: CASSSKVCPPYCEQFF. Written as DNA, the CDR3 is TGCGCCAGCAGCTCAAAGGTCTGTCCCCCTTATTGTGAGCAGTTCTTC.

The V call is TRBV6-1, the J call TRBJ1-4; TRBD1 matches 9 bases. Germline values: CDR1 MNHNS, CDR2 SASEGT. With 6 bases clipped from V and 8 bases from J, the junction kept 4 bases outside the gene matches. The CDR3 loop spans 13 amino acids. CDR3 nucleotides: TGTGCCAGCAGGGGGACAGGGTCAGAAAAACTGTTTTTT. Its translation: CASRGTGSEKLFF.

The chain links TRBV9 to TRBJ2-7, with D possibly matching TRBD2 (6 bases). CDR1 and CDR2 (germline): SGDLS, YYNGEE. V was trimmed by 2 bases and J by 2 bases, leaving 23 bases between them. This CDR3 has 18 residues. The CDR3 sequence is CASSVREAGIGRTYEQYF. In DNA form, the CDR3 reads TGTGCCAGCAGCGTGAGAGAAGCGGGTATTGGGCGTACCTACGAGCAGTACTTC.

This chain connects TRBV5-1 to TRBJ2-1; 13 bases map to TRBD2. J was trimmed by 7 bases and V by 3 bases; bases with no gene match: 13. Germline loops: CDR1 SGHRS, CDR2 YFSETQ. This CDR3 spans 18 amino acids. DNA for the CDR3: TGCGCCAGCAGCTCACTAGCGGGAGGGCCGAGGGGTACGAATGAGCAGTTCTTC. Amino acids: CASSSLAGGPRGTNEQFF.

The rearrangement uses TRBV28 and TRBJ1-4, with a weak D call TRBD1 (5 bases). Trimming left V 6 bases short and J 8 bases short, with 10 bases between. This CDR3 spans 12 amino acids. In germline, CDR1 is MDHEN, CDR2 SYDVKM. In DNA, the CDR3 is TGTGCCAGCAGCAACCGGGACGAAAAACTGTTTTTT. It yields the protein CASSNRDEKLFF.

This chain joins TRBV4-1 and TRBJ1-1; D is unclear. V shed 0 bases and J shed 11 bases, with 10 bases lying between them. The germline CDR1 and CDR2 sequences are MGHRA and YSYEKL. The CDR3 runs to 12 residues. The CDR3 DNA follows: TGCGCCAGCAGCCAAGATGCTGGGAGGGCTTTCTTT. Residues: CASSQDAGRAFF.

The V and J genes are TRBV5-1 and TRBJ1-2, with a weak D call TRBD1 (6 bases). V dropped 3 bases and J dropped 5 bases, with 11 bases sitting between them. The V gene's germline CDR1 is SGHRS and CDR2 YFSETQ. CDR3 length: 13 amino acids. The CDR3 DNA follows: TGCGCCAGCAGCTCTGGGGGCGCATATGGCTACACCTTC. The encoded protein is CASSSGGAYGYTF.

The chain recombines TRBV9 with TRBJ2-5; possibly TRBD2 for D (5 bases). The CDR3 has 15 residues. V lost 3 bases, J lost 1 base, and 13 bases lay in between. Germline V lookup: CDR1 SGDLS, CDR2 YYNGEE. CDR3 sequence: CASSGGSVTQETQYF. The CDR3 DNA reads TGTGCCAGCAGCGGAGGGTCGGTAACCCAAGAGACCCAGTACTTC.

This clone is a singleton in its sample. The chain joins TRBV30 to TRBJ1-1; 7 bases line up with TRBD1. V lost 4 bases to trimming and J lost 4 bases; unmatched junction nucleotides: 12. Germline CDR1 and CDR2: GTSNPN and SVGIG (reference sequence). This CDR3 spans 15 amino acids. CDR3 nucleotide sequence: TGTGCCTGGACCATTCGGGGACAGCGCGGCACTGAAGCTTTCTTT. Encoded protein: CAWTIRGQRGTEAFF.

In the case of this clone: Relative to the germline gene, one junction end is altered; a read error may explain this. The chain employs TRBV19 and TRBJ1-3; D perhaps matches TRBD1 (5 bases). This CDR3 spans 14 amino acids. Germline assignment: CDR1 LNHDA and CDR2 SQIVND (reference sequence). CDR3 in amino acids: CASTGSRTGNAIYF. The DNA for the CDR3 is TGTGCCAGTACAGGGTCTCGAACGGGAAACGCCATATATTTT.

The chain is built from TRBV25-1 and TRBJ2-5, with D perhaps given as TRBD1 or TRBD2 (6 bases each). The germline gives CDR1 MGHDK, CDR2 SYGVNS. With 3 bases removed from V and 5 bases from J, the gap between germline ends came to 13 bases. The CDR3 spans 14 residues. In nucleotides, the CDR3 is TGTGCCAGCAGTGACCCGGGGGCTCGGGAGACCCAGTACTTC. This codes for CASSDPGARETQYF. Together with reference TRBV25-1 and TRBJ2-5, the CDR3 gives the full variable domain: EADIYQTPRYLVIGTGKKITLECSQTMGHDKMYWYQQDPGMELHLIHYSYGVNSTEKGDLSSESTVSRIRTEHFPLTLESARPSHTSQYLCASSDPGARETQYFGPGTRLLVL.

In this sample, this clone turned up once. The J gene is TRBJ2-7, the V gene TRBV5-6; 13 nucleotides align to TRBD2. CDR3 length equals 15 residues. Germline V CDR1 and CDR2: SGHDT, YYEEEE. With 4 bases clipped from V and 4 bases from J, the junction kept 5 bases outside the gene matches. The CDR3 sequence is CASSRTSGSWYEQYF. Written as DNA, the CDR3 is TGTGCCAGCAGCCGGACTAGCGGGAGTTGGTACGAGCAGTACTTC.

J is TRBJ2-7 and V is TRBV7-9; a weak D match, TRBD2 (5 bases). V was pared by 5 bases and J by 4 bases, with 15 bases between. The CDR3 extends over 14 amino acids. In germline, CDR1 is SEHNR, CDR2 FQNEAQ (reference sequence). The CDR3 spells CASSPGGPWYEQYF. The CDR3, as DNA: TGTGCCAGCAGCCCAGGAGGACCTTGGTACGAGCAGTACTTC.

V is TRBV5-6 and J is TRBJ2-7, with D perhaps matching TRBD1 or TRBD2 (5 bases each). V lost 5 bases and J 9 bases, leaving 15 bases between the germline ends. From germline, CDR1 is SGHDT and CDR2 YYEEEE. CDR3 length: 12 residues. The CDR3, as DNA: TGTGCCAGCAGACGGGACGCCCAGGTGCAGTACTTC. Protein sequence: CASRRDAQVQYF.

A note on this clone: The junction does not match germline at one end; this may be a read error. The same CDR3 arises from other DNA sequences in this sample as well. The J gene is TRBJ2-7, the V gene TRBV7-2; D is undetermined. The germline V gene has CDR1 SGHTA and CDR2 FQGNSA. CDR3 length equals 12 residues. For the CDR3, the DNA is TGTGCTAGCAGCTTAGACGGACGCGAGCAGTACTTC. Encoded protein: CASSLDGREQYF.

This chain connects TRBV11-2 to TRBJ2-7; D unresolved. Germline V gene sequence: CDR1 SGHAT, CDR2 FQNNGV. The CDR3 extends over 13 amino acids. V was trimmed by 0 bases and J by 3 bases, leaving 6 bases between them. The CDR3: CASSLDRYYEQYF. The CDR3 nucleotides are TGTGCCAGCAGCTTAGACAGATACTACGAGCAGTACTTC.

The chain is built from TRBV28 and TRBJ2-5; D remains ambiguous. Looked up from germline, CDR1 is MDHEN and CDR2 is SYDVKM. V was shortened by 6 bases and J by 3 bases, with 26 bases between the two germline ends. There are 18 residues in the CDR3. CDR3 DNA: TGTGCCAGCAGCCCCCGTATAAGGTATCGGCACAAAGAAGAGACCCAGTACTTC. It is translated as CASSPRIRYRHKEETQYF.

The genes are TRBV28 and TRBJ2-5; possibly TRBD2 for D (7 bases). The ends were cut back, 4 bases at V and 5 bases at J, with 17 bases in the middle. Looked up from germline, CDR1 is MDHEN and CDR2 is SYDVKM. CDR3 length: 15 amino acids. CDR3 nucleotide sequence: TGTGCCAGCAGTTCTCTTTTGGGAGGGGGGGAGACCCAGTACTTC. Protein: CASSSLLGGGETQYF.

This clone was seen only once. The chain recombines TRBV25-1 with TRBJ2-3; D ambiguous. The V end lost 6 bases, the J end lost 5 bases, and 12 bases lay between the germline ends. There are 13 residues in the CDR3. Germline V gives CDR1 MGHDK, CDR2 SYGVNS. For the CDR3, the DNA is TGTGCCAGCAGACTTGGCACTGTAGATACGCAGTATTTT. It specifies CASRLGTVDTQYF.